The 5 T cell receptor beta chains given below trace back to one sample, sequenced in a study of OX40 agonist ivuxolimab in advanced cancers. Using immunoSEQ multiplex PCR, the repertoire was profiled, and TCRdb retains in-frame clones only, with some absent. The sample contains roughly 53,000 clones, just under 85% of which appear only once. The starting material was CD4+ or CD8+ T cells sorted from blood, obtained in a trial of the OX40 agonist ivuxolimab. Every receptor here comes from an adult with an advanced solid tumor such as melanoma, head and neck, liver or kidney cancer.

The chain uses TRBV29-1 and TRBJ2-4; D is possibly TRBD1 or TRBD2 (5 bases each). From germline, CDR1 is SQVTM and CDR2 ANQGSEA. This CDR3 contains 12 residues. Trimming shortened V by 0 bases and J by 12 bases, and 12 bases separated the two germline ends. In DNA form, the CDR3 reads TGCAGCGTTGAAGATCAGGGACGGTATCAGTACTTC. Protein product: CSVEDQGRYQYF.

The chain couples TRBV6-6 to TRBJ1-1, with TRBD1 identical over 8 bases. V was clipped by 0 bases and J by 3 bases; unmatched bases: 3. CDR1 is MNHNY, CDR2 SVGAGI, per germline (reference sequence). The CDR3 runs to 15 residues. The CDR3 sequence is CASSYSNRGDTEAFF. The DNA of the CDR3 is TGTGCCAGCAGTTACTCGAACAGGGGGGACACTGAAGCTTTCTTT.

J is TRBJ2-1 and V is TRBV18; 7 positions agree with TRBD1. V lost 3 bases, J lost 3 bases, and 5 bases stayed unmatched. The germline CDR1 and CDR2 sequences are KGHSH and LQKENI. The CDR3 has 15 residues. DNA of the CDR3: TGTGCCAGCTCACCGGCCCGGACAGGCTACAATGAGCAGTTCTTC. Its protein product is CASSPARTGYNEQFF. Filled out from reference TRBV18 and TRBJ2-1, the complete variable domain reads NAGVMQNPRHLVRRRGQEARLRCSPMKGHSHVYWYRQLPEEGLKFMVYLQKENIIDESGMPKERFSAEFPKEGPSILRIQQVVRGDSAAYFCASSPARTGYNEQFFGPGTRLTVL.

The J gene is TRBJ1-1, the V gene TRBV18; the D gene is possibly TRBD1 (6 bases). Germline V gene lookup returns CDR1 KGHSH and CDR2 LQKENI. CDR3 size: 13 residues. V lost 8 bases and J lost 0, with 10 bases in between. CDR3 sequence: CASLQGMNTEAFF. CDR3 in DNA: TGTGCCAGCCTACAGGGAATGAACACTGAAGCTTTCTTT.

The chain is built from TRBV9 and TRBJ1-4; D may be TRBD1 (5 bases). Germline V gene data show CDR1 as SGDLS and CDR2 as YYNGEE. The CDR3 is 15 residues long. Trimming removed 5 bases from V and 3 bases from J, with 14 bases in between. DNA of the CDR3: TGTGCCAGCAGTCTATCGGGGGTAGCTAATGAAAAACTGTTTTTT. Amino acid sequence: CASSLSGVANEKLFF. Looking up the rest from reference TRBV9 and TRBJ1-4 gives the full variable domain: DSGVTQTPKHLITATGQRVTLRCSPRSGDLSVYWYQQSLDQGLQFLIQYYNGEERAKGNILERFSAQQFPDLHSELNLSSLELGDSALYFCASSLSGVANEKLFFGSGTQLSVL.